Sequencing of this T cell receptor beta chain was carried out in a study of shared clonotypes between healthy human individuals. Using immunoSEQ multiplex PCR, the repertoire was profiled, and TCRdb retains in-frame clones only, with some absent. This sample carries roughly 1,000,000 clones, 75% to 85% of them seen once, and the ten largest clones take roughly 0.57%. This clone was seen a handful of times. Antigen: not known. The study, taken as a whole, reports: The study generally estimated greater richness for naive than memory subsets.

Looked up from germline, CDR1 is ENHRY and CDR2 is SYGVKD. V shed 7 bases, J shed 0 bases, and the junction held 10 bases outside the gene matches. The CDR3 is 16 amino acids. The chain carries TRBV10-3 and TRBJ2-3; 7 nucleotides match TRBD2. The sequence derives from a man between 18 and 29 years old in good health. Some clones in this sample may be carry-over from other donors' samples. The sequenced sample was memory CD4+ T cells from PBMCs. Subset given: CD45RA-negative fraction. CDR3 coding DNA: TGTGCCATCAAACGGGGGGAGGCCGGAAGCACAGATACGCAGTATTTT. Protein product: CAIKRGEAGSTDTQYF.